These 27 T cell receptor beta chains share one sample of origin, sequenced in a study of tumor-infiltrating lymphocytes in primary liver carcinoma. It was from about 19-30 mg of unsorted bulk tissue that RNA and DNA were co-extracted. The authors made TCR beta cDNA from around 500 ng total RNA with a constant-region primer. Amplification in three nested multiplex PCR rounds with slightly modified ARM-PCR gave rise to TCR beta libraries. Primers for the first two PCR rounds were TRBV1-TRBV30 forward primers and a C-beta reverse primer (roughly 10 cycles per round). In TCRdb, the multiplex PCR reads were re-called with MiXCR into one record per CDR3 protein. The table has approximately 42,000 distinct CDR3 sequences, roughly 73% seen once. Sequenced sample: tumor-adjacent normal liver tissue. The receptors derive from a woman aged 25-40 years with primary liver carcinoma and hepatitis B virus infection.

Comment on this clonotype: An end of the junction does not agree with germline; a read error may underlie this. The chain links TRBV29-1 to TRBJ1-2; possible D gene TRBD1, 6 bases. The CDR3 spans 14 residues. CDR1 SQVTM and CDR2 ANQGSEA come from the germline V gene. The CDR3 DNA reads TGCAACGTTGTTAGGACAGTGAACATGGGTGGCTACACCTTC. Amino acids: CNVVRTVNMGGYTF.

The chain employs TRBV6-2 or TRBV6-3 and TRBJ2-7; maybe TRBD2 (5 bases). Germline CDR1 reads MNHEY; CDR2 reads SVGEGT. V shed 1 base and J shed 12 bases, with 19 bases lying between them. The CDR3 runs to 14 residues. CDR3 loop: CASSYLAESYEGYF. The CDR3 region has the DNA TGTGCCAGCAGTTACTTGGCAGAGTCCTACGAGGGGTACTTC.

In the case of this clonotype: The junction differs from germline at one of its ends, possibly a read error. The chain's CDR3 is CASSLVPYSEQFF. The CDR3 DNA is TGTGCCAGCAGCCTGGTCCCCTACAGTGAGCAGTTCTTC. The rearrangement joins TRBV11-1 to TRBJ2-1; D gene unclear. This CDR3 has 13 residues. The germline V gene encodes CDR1 SGHAT and CDR2 FQDESV (reference sequence).

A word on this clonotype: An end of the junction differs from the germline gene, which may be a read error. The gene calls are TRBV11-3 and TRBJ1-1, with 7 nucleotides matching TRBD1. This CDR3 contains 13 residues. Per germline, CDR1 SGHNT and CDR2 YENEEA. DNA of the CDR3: TGTGCCGGCAGCGAGGACAGGAATACTGAAGCTTTCTTT. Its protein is CAGSEDRNTEAFF.

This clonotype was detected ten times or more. The CDR3 region is CAWSKGQLNTGELFF. Here the CDR3 DNA reads TGTGCCTGGAGCAAAGGACAGTTGAACACCGGGGAGCTGTTTTTT. J is TRBJ2-2 and V is TRBV30, with D tentatively TRBD1 (6 bases). Between the trimmed V and J ends, which lost 3 bases and 1 base, there was a span of 12 bases. Germline CDR1 reads GTSNPN; CDR2 reads SVGIG (reference sequence). The CDR3 spans 15 residues. The whole variable domain, filled in from reference TRBV30 and TRBJ2-2, reads SQTIHQWPATLVQPVGSPLSLECTVEGTSNPNLYWYRQAAGRGLQLLFYSVGIGQISSEVPQNLSASRPQDRQFILSSKKLLLSDSGFYLCAWSKGQLNTGELFFGEGSRLTVL.

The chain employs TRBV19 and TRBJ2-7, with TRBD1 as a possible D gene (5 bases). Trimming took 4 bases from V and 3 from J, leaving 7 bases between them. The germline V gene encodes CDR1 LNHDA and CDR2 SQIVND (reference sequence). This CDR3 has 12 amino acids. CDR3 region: CASSSGHYEQYF. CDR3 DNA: TGTGCCAGTAGTAGCGGACACTACGAGCAGTACTTC.

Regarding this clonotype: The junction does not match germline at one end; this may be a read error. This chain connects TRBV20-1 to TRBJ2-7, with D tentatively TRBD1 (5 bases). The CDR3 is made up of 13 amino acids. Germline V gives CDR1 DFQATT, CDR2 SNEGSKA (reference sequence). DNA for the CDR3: TGCAATGCTAGAAATCCGGCAGGGATCGAGCAGTACTTC. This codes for CNARNPAGIEQYF.

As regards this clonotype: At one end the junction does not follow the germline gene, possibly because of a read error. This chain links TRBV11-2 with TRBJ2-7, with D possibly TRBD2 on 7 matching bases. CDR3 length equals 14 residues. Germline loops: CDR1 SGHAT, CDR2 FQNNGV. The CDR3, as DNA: TGTGCCAGCAGCTTAGTGGGGGGGCTTTGTGAGCAGTACTTT. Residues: CASSLVGGLCEQYF.

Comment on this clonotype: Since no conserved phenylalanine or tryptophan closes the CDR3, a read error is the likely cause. In nucleotides, the CDR3 is TGCAGTACCCCTAAGGGACTAGCGGGGTACAATGAGCAGTTCCTC. It is translated as CSTPKGLAGYNEQFL. V gene TRBV20-1 combines with J gene TRBJ2-1; TRBD2 matches at 13 bases. Germline-derived CDR1 and CDR2 are DFQATT and SNEGSKA (reference sequence). This CDR3 is 15 amino acids long. V gave up 8 bases and J gave up 4 bases; unmatched junction bases: 8.

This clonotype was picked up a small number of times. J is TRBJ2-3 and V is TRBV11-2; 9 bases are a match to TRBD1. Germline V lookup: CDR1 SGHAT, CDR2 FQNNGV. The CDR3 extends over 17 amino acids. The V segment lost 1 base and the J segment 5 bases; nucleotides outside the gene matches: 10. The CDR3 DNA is TGTGCCAGCAGCTTAGGGGGACAGGGATTTTTCAAAGATACGCAGTATTTT. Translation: CASSLGGQGFFKDTQYF.

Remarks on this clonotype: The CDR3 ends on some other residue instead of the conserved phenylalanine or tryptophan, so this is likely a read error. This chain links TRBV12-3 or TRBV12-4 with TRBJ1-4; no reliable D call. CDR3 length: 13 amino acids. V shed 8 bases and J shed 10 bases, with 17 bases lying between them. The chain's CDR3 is CASAPAGFGKLFY. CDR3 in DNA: TGTGCCAGCGCCCCCGCTGGGTTCGGAAAACTGTTTTAT.

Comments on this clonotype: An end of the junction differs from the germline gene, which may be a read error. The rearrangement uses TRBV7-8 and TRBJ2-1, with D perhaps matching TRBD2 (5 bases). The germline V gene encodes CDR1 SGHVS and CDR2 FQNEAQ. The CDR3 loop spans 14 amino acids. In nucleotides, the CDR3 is TGTCCCAGCAGCTCGCACTCCCCAATGGGAGCGCAGTTCTTC. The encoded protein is CPSSSHSPMGAQFF. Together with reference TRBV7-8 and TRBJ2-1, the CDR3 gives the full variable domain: GAGVSQSPRYKVAKRGQDVALRCDPISGHVSLFWYQQALGQGPEFLTYFQNEAQLDKSGLPSDRFFAERPEGSVSTLKIQRTQQEDSAVYLCPSSSHSPMGAQFFGPGTRLTVL.

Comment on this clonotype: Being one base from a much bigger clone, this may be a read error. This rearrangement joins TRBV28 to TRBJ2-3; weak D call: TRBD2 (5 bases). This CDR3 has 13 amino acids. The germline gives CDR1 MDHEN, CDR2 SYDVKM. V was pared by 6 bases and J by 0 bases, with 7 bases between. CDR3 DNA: TGTGCCAGCAGGCTAGCTAGCACAGATACGCAGTATTTT. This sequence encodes CASRLASTDTQYF.

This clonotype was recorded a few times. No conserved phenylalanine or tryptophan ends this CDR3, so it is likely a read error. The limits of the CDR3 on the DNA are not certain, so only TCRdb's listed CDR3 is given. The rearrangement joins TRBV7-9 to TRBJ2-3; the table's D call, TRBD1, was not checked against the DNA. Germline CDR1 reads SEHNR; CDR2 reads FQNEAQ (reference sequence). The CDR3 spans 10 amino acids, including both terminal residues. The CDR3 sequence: CAGSLTRVDL.

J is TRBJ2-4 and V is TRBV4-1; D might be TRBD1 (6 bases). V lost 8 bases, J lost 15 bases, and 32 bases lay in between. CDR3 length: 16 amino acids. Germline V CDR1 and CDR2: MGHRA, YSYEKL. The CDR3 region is CASGSEMNRDTSEWYF. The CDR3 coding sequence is TGCGCCAGCGGCTCAGAGATGAATAGGGACACGAGCGAGTGGTACTTC.

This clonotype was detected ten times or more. The CDR3 here is CASSESGTGHYNEQFF. The CDR3 DNA is TGCGCCAGCAGTGAGTCTGGGACAGGGCACTACAATGAGCAGTTCTTC. The chain combines TRBV10-1 with TRBJ2-1, with 9 bases lining up with TRBD1. The CDR3 is 16 residues long. From germline, CDR1 is WNHNN and CDR2 SYGVQD (reference sequence). V lost 0 bases and J lost 3; bases outside the gene matches: 3.

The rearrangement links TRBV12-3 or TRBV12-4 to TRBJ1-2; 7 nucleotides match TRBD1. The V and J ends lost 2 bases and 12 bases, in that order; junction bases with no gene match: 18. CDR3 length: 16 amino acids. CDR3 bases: TGTGCCAGCAGTTTAACCCAGACTTCGCAGGGGGTTGGGAACACCTTC. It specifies CASSLTQTSQGVGNTF.

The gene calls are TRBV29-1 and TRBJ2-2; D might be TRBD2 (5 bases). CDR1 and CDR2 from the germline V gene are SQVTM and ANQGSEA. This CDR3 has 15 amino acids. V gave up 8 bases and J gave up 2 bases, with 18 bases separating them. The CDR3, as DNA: TGCAGCATTGGGTTTCGGGGTGGTAACACCGGGGAGCTGTTTTTT. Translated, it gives CSIGFRGGNTGELFF.

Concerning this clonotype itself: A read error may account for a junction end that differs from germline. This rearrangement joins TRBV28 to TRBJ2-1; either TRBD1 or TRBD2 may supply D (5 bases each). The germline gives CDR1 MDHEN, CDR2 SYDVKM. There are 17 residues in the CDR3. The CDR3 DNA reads TGTGCCAGCAGTTCACCGTTGGGGACCGGCTCCTACGATGAACAGTTCTTC. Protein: CASSSPLGTGSYDEQFF.

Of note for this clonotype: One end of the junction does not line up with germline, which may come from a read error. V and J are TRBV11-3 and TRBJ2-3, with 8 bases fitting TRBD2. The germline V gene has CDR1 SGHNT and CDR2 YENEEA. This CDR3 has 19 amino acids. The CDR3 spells CASGLGFGAGAGGTDMQYF. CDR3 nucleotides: TGTGCCAGCGGATTAGGTTTTGGAGCGGGAGCAGGAGGCACAGATATGCAGTATTTT.

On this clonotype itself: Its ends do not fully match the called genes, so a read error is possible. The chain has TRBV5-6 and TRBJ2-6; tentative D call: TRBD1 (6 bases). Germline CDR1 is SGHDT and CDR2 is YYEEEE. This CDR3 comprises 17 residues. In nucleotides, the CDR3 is TGTCCCAGCAGCCAGGACAGCAGCTCCTCTGGGGCCAACGCCCTGACTTTC. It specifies CPSSQDSSSSGANALTF.

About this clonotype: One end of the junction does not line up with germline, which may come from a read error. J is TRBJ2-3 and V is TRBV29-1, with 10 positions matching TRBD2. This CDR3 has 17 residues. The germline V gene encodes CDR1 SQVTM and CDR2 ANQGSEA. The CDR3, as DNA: TGCAGTGTGACCGGACTAGCGGACTTCCCCCACATAGATACGCAGTACTTT. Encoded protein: CSVTGLADFPHIDTQYF.

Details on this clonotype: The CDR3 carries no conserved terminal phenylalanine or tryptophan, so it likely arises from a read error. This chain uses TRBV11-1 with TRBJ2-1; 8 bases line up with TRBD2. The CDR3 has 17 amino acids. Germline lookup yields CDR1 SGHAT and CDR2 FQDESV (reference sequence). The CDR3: CAGSLAALVAGLNKQFL. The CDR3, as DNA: TGTGCCGGCAGCTTAGCAGCCCTGGTAGCGGGGTTAAATAAGCAGTTCTTA.

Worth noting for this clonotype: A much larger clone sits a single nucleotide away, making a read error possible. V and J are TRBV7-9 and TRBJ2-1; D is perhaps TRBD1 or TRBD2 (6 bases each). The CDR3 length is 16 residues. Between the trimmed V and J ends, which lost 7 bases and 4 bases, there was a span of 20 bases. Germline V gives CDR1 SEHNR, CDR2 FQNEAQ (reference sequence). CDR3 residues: CASIGGTGARYNEQFF. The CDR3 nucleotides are TGTGCCAGCATAGGGGGGACGGGAGCGAGGTACAATGAGCAGTTCTTC. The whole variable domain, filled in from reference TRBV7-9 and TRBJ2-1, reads DTGVSQNPRHKITKRGQNVTFRCDPISEHNRLYWYRQTLGQGPEFLTYFQNEAQLEKSRLLSDRFSAERPKGSFSTLEIQRTEQGDSAMYLCASIGGTGARYNEQFFGPGTRLTVL.

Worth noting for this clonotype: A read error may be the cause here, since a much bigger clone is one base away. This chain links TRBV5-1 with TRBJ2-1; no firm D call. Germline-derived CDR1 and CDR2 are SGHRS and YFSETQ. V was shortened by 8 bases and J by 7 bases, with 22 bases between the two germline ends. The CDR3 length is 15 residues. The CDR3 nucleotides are TGCGCCAGGAGTAACGGTCCAGGAGTGGTTAATGAGCAGTTCTTC. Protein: CARSNGPGVVNEQFF. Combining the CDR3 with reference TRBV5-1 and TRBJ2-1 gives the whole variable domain KAGVTQTPRYLIKTRGQQVTLSCSPISGHRSVSWYQQTPGQGLQFLFEYFSETQRNKGNFPGRFSGRQFSNSRSEMNVSTLELGDSALYLCARSNGPGVVNEQFFGPGTRLTVL.

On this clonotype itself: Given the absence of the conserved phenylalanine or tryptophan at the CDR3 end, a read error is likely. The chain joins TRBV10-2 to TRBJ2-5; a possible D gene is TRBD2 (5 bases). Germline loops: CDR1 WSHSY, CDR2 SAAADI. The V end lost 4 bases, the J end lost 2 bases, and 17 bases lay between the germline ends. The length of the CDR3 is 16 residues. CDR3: CASSGSGSTEQETQYL. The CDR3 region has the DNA TGCGCCAGCAGTGGGAGCGGAAGTACAGAGCAAGAGACCCAGTACTTA.

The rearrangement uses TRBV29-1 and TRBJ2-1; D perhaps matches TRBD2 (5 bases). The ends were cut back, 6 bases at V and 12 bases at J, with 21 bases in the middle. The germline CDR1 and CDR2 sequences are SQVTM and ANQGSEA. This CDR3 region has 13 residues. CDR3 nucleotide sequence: TGCAGCGTCCCCGGCAGGCGGTTCCGGGGGCAGTTCTTC. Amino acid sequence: CSVPGRRFRGQFF.